One sample yielded the 5 T cell receptor beta chains listed below, sequenced in a study of neurological immune-mediated disorders. Specified time point: longitudinal time-point 3. TCRdb called the 5' RACE reads again in MiXCR, with one record for every CDR3 protein. The sample shows around 97,000 distinct CDR3 sequences, about a tenth of them seen only once. Sample: PBMCs. The receptors derive from a female donor with HTLV-1-associated myelopathy (HAM/TSP).

In its sample, this clonotype is medium-sized. The V call is TRBV29-1, the J call TRBJ2-7; no clear D. Looked up from germline, CDR1 is SQVTM and CDR2 is ANQGSEA. Trimming took off 1 base at V and 2 bases at J, with 9 bases between the two ends. The length of the CDR3 is 13 residues. The CDR3 DNA is TGCAGCGTTGAAGGGGGTACCACCTACGAGCAGTACTTC. Translated: CSVEGGTTYEQYF.

In regard to this clonotype: This could be a read error, since a much larger clone is one nucleotide away. The chain is built from TRBV7-9 and TRBJ2-7, with D unclear. The CDR3 has 11 residues. CDR1 and CDR2 (germline): SEHNR, FQNEAQ (reference sequence). The CDR3 is CDSSPLGEQYF. The CDR3 bases are TGTGACAGCAGCCCCTTGGGTGAGCAGTACTTC.

This clonotype came up many times. The chain recombines TRBV4-2 with TRBJ2-3; D possibly corresponds to TRBD1 (5 bases). Germline lookup yields CDR1 LGHNA and CDR2 YNFKEQ. V was clipped by 1 base and J by 4 bases, with 12 bases between them. The CDR3 is 15 residues long. Here the CDR3 reads CASSQVSGAPDTQYF. The CDR3 bases are TGTGCCAGCAGCCAAGTCTCTGGGGCACCAGATACGCAGTATTTT.

This clonotype was observed at least ten times. The chain couples TRBV25-1 to TRBJ2-2, with 9 positions matching TRBD2. The J segment lost 4 bases and the V segment lost 3 bases, leaving 9 bases of the junction unmatched. This CDR3 has 17 amino acids. CDR1 MGHDK and CDR2 SYGVNS come from the germline V gene. The CDR3 DNA reads TGTGCCAGCAGTGATCGTCTTAGCGGGGGCCGCACCGGGGAGCTGTTTTTT. Translation gives CASSDRLSGGRTGELFF.

This clonotype was counted ten times or more. V and J are TRBV11-2 and TRBJ2-3, with 8 bases fitting TRBD2. Looked up from germline, CDR1 is SGHAT and CDR2 is FQNNGV. V gave up 5 bases and J gave up 3 bases; unmatched junction bases: 13. This CDR3 is built from 17 residues. CDR3 nucleotide sequence: TGTGCCAGCAGCCCTCTCTGGGGCGGGGGGCCAACAGATACGCAGTATTTT. It translates to CASSPLWGGGPTDTQYF.